A selection of T cell receptor beta chains follows, all from one sample in a study of blood T cell repertoires in COVID-19. Clones were read by immunoSEQ multiplex PCR, and TCRdb kept only the in-frame ones, dropping some. The table includes hundreds of thousands of clones, 86% detected once. The specimen was peripheral blood. Every receptor here comes from a young woman with active or convalescent COVID-19. The CDR3 runs from the conserved cysteine through the conserved F or W. A D gene is named only where the DNA matches it firmly. For some rows the clone size is stated as once, few or many, or as a class when expanded; others skip it.

v_gene	abundance	d_gene	j_gene	len	CDR3aa	CDR3nt
TRBV6-6	NA	NA	TRBJ2-1	15	CASDKLAPEGNEQFF	TGTGCCAGCGACAAATTGGCGCCCGAAGGAAATGAGCAGTTCTTC
TRBV28	NA	NA	TRBJ2-7	13	CASSLGVSDEQYF	TGTGCCAGCAGTTTAGGTGTGAGTGACGAGCAGTACTTC
TRBV2	NA	NA	TRBJ1-1	14	CASTTAPGDTEAFF	TGTGCCAGCACCACCGCTCCAGGGGACACTGAAGCTTTCTTT
TRBV9	NA	NA	TRBJ2-6	21	CASSAEITGSLVNSGANVLTF	TGTGCCAGCAGCGCGGAGATAACAGGGTCACTGGTGAACTCTGGGGCCAACGTCCTGACTTTC
TRBV7-8	NA	NA	TRBJ2-7	12	CASSSLEVEQYF	TGTGCCAGCAGCAGCCTTGAGGTTGAGCAGTACTTC
TRBV4-1	NA	NA	TRBJ2-7	14	CASSPLGQSYEQYF	TGCGCCAGCAGCCCCCTGGGGCAGTCCTACGAGCAGTACTTC
TRBV25-1	NA	NA	TRBJ2-3	14	CASSEWRDTDTQYF	TGTGCCAGCAGTGAATGGCGGGACACAGATACGCAGTATTTT
TRBV7-9	NA	NA	TRBJ1-4	15	CASSLVGGASEKLFF	TGTGCCAGCAGCTTAGTTGGGGGGGCCAGTGAAAAACTGTTTTTT
TRBV2	NA	TRBD1	TRBJ2-7	15	CASSLPGQGLNEQYF	TGTGCCAGCAGTCTACCGGGACAGGGGTTAAACGAGCAGTACTTC
TRBV19	NA	TRBD2	TRBJ2-1	16	CASSPRLAGGGNEQFF	TGTGCCAGTAGTCCGAGGCTAGCGGGAGGGGGCAATGAGCAGTTCTTC
TRBV9	NA	NA	TRBJ1-3	16	CASSVTEPIEENTIYF	TGTGCCAGCAGCGTGACAGAGCCTATAGAAGAAAACACCATATATTTT
TRBV4-1	once	NA	TRBJ2-7	21	CASSHKRTPDTKGWGSYEQYF	TGCGCCAGCAGCCACAAAAGGACCCCGGACACCAAAGGATGGGGCTCCTACGAGCAGTACTTC
TRBV11-2	NA	NA	TRBJ1-1	15	CASSPRGYMNTEAFF	TGTGCCAGCAGCCCAAGGGGCTATATGAACACTGAAGCTTTCTTT
TRBV3-1/TRBV3-2	NA	TRBD1	TRBJ1-3	17	CASSPGQLLFSLNTIYF	TGTGCCAGCAGCCCGGGACAGTTACTCTTTAGTTTAAACACCATATATTTT
TRBV27	few	NA	TRBJ2-7	13	CASSFAAAYEQYF	TGTGCCAGCAGTTTCGCGGCAGCTTACGAGCAGTACTTC
TRBV19	NA	TRBD1	TRBJ1-1	15	CASRPDRGLGTEAFF	TGTGCCAGTAGACCGGACAGGGGCCTGGGCACTGAAGCTTTCTTT
TRBV28	NA	NA	TRBJ1-5	12	CATQSSNQPQHF	TGTGCCACCCAATCAAGCAATCAGCCCCAGCATTTT
TRBV5-5	few	TRBD2	TRBJ2-7	17	CASSPGLAGALLNEQYF	TGTGCCAGCAGCCCGGGACTAGCGGGGGCCCTTCTCAACGAGCAGTACTTC
TRBV30	once	NA	TRBJ1-4	15	CAWSVLGGRGEKLFF	TGTGCCTGGAGTGTACTGGGGGGGCGTGGTGAAAAACTGTTTTTT
TRBV4-1	NA	TRBD2	TRBJ2-2	14	CASSQGLASGELFF	TGCGCCAGCAGCCAAGGACTAGCTTCCGGGGAGCTGTTTTTT
TRBV10-3	NA	TRBD2	TRBJ2-3	15	CAISSSGGATDTQYF	TGTGCCATCAGTTCTAGCGGGGGGGCAACAGATACGCAGTATTTT